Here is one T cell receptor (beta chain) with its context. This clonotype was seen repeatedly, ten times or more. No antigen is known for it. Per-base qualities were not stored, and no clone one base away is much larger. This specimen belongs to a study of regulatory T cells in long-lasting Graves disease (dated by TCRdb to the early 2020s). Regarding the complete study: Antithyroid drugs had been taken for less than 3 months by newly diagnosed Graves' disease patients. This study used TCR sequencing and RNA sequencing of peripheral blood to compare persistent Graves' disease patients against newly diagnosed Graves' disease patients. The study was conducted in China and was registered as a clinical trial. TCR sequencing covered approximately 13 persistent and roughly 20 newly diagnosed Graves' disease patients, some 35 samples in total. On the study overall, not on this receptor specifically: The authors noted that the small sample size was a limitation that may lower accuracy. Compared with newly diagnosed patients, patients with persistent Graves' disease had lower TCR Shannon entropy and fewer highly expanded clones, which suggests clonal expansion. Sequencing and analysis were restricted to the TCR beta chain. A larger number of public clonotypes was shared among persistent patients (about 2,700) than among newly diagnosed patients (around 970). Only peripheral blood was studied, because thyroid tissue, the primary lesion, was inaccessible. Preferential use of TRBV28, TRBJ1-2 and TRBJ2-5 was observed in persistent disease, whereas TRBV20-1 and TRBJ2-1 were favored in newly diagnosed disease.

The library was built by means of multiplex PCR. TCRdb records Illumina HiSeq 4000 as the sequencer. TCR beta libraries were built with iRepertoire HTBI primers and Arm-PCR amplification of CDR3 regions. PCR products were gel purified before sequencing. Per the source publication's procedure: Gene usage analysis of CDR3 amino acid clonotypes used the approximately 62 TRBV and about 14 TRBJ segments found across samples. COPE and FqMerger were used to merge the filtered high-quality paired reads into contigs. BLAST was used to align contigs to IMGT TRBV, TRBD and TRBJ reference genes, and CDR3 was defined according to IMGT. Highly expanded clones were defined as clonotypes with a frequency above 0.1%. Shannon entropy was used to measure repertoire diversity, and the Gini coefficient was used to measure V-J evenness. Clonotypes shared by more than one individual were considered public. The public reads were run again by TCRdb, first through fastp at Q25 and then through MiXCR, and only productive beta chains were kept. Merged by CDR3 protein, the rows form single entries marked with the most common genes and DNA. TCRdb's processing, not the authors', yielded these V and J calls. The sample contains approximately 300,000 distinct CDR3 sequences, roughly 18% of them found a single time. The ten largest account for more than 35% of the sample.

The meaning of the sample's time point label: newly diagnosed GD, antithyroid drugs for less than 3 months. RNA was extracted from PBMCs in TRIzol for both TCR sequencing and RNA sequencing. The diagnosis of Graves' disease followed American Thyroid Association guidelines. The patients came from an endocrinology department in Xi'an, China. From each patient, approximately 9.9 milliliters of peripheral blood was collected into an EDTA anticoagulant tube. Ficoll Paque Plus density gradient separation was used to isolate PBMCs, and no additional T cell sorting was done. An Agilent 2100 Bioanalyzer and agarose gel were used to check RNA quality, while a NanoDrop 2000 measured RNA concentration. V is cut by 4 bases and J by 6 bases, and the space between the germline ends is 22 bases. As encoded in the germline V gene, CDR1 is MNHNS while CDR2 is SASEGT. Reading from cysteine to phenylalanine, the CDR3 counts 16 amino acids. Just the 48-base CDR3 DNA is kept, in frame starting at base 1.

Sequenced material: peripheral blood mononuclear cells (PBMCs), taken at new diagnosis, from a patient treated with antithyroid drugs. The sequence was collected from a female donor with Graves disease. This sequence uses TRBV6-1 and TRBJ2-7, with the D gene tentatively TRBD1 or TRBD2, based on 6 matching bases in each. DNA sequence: TGTGCCAGCAGTGCCCGTGGGGGCGGGAAGGTCGGCGAGCAGTACTTC. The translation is CASSARGGGKVGEQYF.